This T cell receptor (beta chain) was recorded in a study of blood T cell repertoires in COVID-19. Study details: COVID-19 samples collected from the United States, Italy and Spain covered acute and convalescent phases.

V lost 3 bases, J lost 1 base, and 9 bases lay in between. CDR3 length: 14 residues. Germline V gene lookup returns CDR1 SNHLY and CDR2 FYNNEI. In the original workflow: Quantification of nucleated cells was approximated via reference gene primer amplification. Produced via immunoSEQ multiplex PCR; TCRdb's table is partial and in-frame only. V and J calls and clone size are copied from that table; D and trimming were computed from the DNA. Of 130,000 to 150,000 clones in the sample, 84% are singletons; the top ten hold around 5%. This TCR was recovered from a human donor in a cohort sampled during active COVID-19. Sequenced sample: peripheral blood. The chain uses TRBV2 and TRBJ1-1, with D possibly being TRBD1 (5 bases). The CDR3 nucleotides read TGTGCCAGCAGTGAGCAGGGAAGGAACACTGAAGCTTTCTTT. Its protein product is CASSEQGRNTEAFF.